Described below is a single T cell receptor beta chain sequence and its context. This clonotype was observed at least ten times. Its antigen remains unidentified. One base away there is no much larger clone; base qualities are not given. The data originate from a study of identical twins (dated by TCRdb to 2016 to 2018). Turning to the overall study: TCR alpha and beta repertoires from monozygotic twins, unrelated adults of various ages and cord blood were deep-sequenced to test whether fetal clonotypes persist. Replicate twin experiments were performed at different times using different library preparation protocols to rule out contamination. General study outcomes and caveats: Because the same donors could not be followed over many years, conclusions were based on cross-sectional statistical analysis. A weaker excess of twin sharing was found in beta out-of-frame sequences because the signal-to-noise ratio was lowered by fewer shared sequences. Recombination models systematically underestimated out-of-frame TCR alpha sharing in monozygotic twins but agreed with sharing between unrelated individuals. Out-of-frame TCR alpha sequences shared between twins showed an excess of low generation-probability sequences compared with coincidental sharing between unrelated individuals. Zero-insertion analyses could be partly confounded by invariant T cells such as MAIT and iNKT, though diverse VJ usage argued against such confounding for most clonotypes. Fewer insertions were carried by abundant cord blood beta clonotypes, a similar but weaker trend appeared in young adult naive repertoires, and no such trend appeared in memory repertoires.

The library came from 5' RACE. Data came from an Illumina HiSeq 2000. Template switching introduced a universal primer binding site; the final cDNA contained a unique molecular identifier, enabling accurate counting of TCR cDNA molecules. Specific primers in the conserved constant-segment region were used to synthesize first-strand cDNA for TCR alpha and beta chains. To control for contamination, each cDNA library was double barcoded with a SMART-Mk sample barcode plus Illumina barcodes. TruSeq adapter sequences along with Illumina sample barcodes were introduced in two successive PCR steps. The Illumina HiSeq platform was used with custom primers to sequence TCR alpha and beta cDNA libraries. In the original analysis: Unique molecular identifiers were extracted from raw reads with MiGEC, and CDR3 positions were determined with MiXCR. Recombination models were inferred per individual with the repgenHMM and IGoR tools using an EM algorithm. The tcR package in R was used for shared clonotype analysis, with sharing normalized by the product of cloneset sizes. Out-of-frame nonproductive sequences were analyzed to study raw recombination free of thymic and clonal selection effects. The public reads were quality trimmed at Q25 with fastp and then assembled into clones with MiXCR by TCRdb, keeping productive beta chains. Under each unique CDR3 protein, matching rows form one entry showing the most common genes and DNA. The V and J calls were not made by the authors but by TCRdb's processing. Recorded for this sample are 230,000 or so distinct CDR3 sequences; about 8.9% of them occurred a single time. The ten largest make up approximately 3% of the sample.

The CDR3 runs 13 residues from the cysteine to the phenylalanine. Only the CDR3 part of the read is kept: 39 bases, read in frame from the first base. The CDR1 and CDR2 encoded by the germline V gene are MNHEY and SVGAGI. Trimming removed 3 bases from V and 6 bases from J, leaving 8 bases between the germline ends. All donors were healthy Caucasians. The twin cohort comprised three pairs of female monozygotic twins, all aged roughly 18 to 30 years. Positive isolation kits from Invitrogen were used to isolate CD4+ and CD8+ T cell populations. These data were also reused for a study on yellow fever vaccine responses in identical twins. Drawing on the second study: The T cell response to vaccination in identical twins was reported by the authors to appear partly convergent and partly personalized. In the study, vaccine-responding T cell clones were precisely tracked in identical twins.

This sequence was found in a woman between 18 and 29 years old in good health. Sequenced: CD8+ T cells sorted from blood. The chain employs TRBV6-5 and TRBJ2-2; the D gene identity is not certain. The nucleotides read TGTGCCAGCAGTTATCTAAGGGCCGGGGAGCTGTTTTTT. It codes for CASSYLRAGELFF.